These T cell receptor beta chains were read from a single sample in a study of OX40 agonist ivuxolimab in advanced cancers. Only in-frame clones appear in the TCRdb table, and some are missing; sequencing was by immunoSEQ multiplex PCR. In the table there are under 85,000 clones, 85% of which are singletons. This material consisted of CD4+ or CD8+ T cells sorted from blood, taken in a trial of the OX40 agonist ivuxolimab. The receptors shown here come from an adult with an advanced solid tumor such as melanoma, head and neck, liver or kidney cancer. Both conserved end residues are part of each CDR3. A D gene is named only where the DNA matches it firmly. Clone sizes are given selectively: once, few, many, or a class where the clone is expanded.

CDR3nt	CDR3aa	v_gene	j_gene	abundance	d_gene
TGCGCCAGCAGCCAAGCCCCAGCGGGAGGGACCGGGGAGCTGTTTTTT	CASSQAPAGGTGELFF	TRBV4-3	TRBJ2-2	-	TRBD2
TGCGCCAGCAGCTTGTTCGACAGGGAATTTGGGGGCTACACCTTC	CASSLFDREFGGYTF	TRBV5-1	TRBJ1-2	-	TRBD1
TGTGCCAGCAGGGGAGCGGGGGCGTCTTACAATGAGCAGTTCTTC	CASRGAGASYNEQFF	TRBV6-6	TRBJ2-1	-	TRBD2
TGTGCCAGCAGCCAAGGAACCGGGACGGGGAACACTGAAGCTTTCTTT	CASSQGTGTGNTEAFF	TRBV4-2	TRBJ1-1	-	-
TGTGCCAGTAGTATAGGCCGGGTAAGCACAGATACGCAGTATTTT	CASSIGRVSTDTQYF	TRBV19	TRBJ2-3	-	-
TGCGCCAGCAGCCCCTACTCCGGGACAGTAGGGTCACCCCTCCACTTT	CASSPYSGTVGSPLHF	TRBV4-3	TRBJ1-6	once	TRBD1
TGTGCCAGCAGCCTCTATAAAGTCGGACAGCCCCAGCATTTT	CASSLYKVGQPQHF	TRBV6-5	TRBJ1-5	-	-
TGTGCCAGCAGTCCCCTGAGAGCGGGAGCGGACGAGCAGTACTTC	CASSPLRAGADEQYF	TRBV6-5	TRBJ2-7	-	TRBD2
TGTGCCAGCAGTTTCACGGGCAAGAGCTATGGCTACACCTTC	CASSFTGKSYGYTF	TRBV27	TRBJ1-2	-	-
TGTGCCAGCAGCTCCGATTACACTGAAGCTTTCTTT	CASSSDYTEAFF	TRBV6-5	TRBJ1-1	-	-
TGCGCCAGCAGCCAAGCGGGTAGTAACTATGGCTACACCTTC	CASSQAGSNYGYTF	TRBV4-3	TRBJ1-2	-	-
TGCGCCAGCAGCTTGTCGGGGACAGGGGGAACCTATGGCTACACCTTC	CASSLSGTGGTYGYTF	TRBV5-1	TRBJ1-2	-	TRBD1
TGTGCCAGCAGCTTAGCCGGGACGAGGGGGATCGAGCAGTACTTC	CASSLAGTRGIEQYF	TRBV7-2	TRBJ2-7	-	-
TGTGCCAGTAGTATGATGGGGCAGGGATCCTACGAGCAGTACTTC	CASSMMGQGSYEQYF	TRBV19	TRBJ2-7	-	-
TGTGCCAGCATCGGATTCATGACAGGGGGAGAGACCCAGTACTTC	CASIGFMTGGETQYF	TRBV5-5	TRBJ2-5	-	TRBD1
TGCGCCAGCAGCTTAGGGACAGGGAGAGCTTTCTTT	CASSLGTGRAFF	TRBV5-1	TRBJ1-1	-	TRBD1
TGCGCCAGCAGGCATGGGACAGGAGGCAATCAGCCCCAGCATTTT	CASRHGTGGNQPQHF	TRBV5-1	TRBJ1-5	few	TRBD1
TGTGCCAGCAGTTACGAGGGGCAGGGGCCTTACGAGCAGTACTTC	CASSYEGQGPYEQYF	TRBV6-6	TRBJ2-7	-	-
TGCGCCAGCAGCCAACTCGGGACAGGGAGTCTCTATGGCTACACCTTC	CASSQLGTGSLYGYTF	TRBV5-1	TRBJ1-2	-	TRBD1
TGCGCCAGCAGCCAAGACATCGGGACTACCCTATACGAGCAGTACTTC	CASSQDIGTTLYEQYF	TRBV4-3	TRBJ2-7	-	TRBD2
TGTGCCAGCAGCTTAGTCTCTAGCGGGGGTCAAGAGACCCAGTACTTC	CASSLVSSGGQETQYF	TRBV7-2	TRBJ2-5	-	TRBD2
TGTGCCAGCTCCCGGACGGGGGGGGCAGCTGAAGCTTTCTTT	CASSRTGGAAEAFF	TRBV7-3	TRBJ1-1	-	-
TGCAGCTCCAGGAGGGGCTATTCGTACAATGAGCAGTTCTTC	CSSRRGYSYNEQFF	TRBV29-1	TRBJ2-1	-	-
TGTGCCAGTAGTATAGCCCGGGAGGAGACCCAGTACTTC	CASSIAREETQYF	TRBV19	TRBJ2-5	once	-
TGTGCCAGCAGCTACTGGCTAGCGGGTTCCTACGAGCAGTACTTC	CASSYWLAGSYEQYF	TRBV6-5	TRBJ2-7	-	TRBD2
TGCAGTGCTAAAACCGTCGAGGAGCAGTACTTC	CSAKTVEEQYF	TRBV20-1	TRBJ2-7	-	-
TGTGCCAGCAGTGATTTAGAACCACGCCTGCCCCAGCATTTT	CASSDLEPRLPQHF	TRBV2	TRBJ1-5	-	-
TGTGCCAGCAGCGTAGACCCAGGACGACCCGACGAGCAGTACTTC	CASSVDPGRPDEQYF	TRBV9	TRBJ2-7	-	-
TGTGCCAGCAGCTCAGGACAGGGTGCGAGGCATTCACCCCTCCACTTT	CASSSGQGARHSPLHF	TRBV11-1	TRBJ1-6	-	TRBD1
TGTGCCAGCAGCCCCTGGGGAGGAACAGAACCCGGGGAGCTGTTTTTT	CASSPWGGTEPGELFF	TRBV7-8	TRBJ2-2	-	-
TGTGCCAGCAGGACGGGACAGGGCAGTACTGAAGCTTTCTTT	CASRTGQGSTEAFF	TRBV11-2	TRBJ1-1	-	TRBD1
TGTGCCAGCAGCTTAGCCGGCCGTGCATATGGAAACACCATATATTTT	CASSLAGRAYGNTIYF	TRBV7-9	TRBJ1-3	-	-
TGTGCCAGCAGTGAAATTGGCAGGGGGAATCAGCCCCAGCATTTT	CASSEIGRGNQPQHF	TRBV6-1	TRBJ1-5	-	TRBD1
TGTGCCAGCAGCTTGAATGGACAGGGGGGCTATGGCTACACCTTC	CASSLNGQGGYGYTF	TRBV5-5	TRBJ1-2	-	TRBD1
TGTGCCAGCAGCCTTCAACAGGGAGGAGGCACAGATACGCAGTATTTT	CASSLQQGGGTDTQYF	TRBV6-4	TRBJ2-3	-	-
TGTGCCAGCAGCCTAATTCCCCACAGGAGGTTAAACACTGAAGCTTTCTTT	CASSLIPHRRLNTEAFF	TRBV5-4	TRBJ1-1	-	-
TGTGCCACCGCCGGAGTTGTCACAGATACGCAGTATTTT	CATAGVVTDTQYF	TRBV15	TRBJ2-3	once	-
TGTGCCAGCAGCTTGGTCGTGGGCTTCACGAACTACGAGCAGTACTTC	CASSLVVGFTNYEQYF	TRBV5-6	TRBJ2-7	-	-
TGTGCCAGCAGCACGAGACTAGAGCAGGATACGCAGTATTTT	CASSTRLEQDTQYF	TRBV11-2	TRBJ2-3	-	-
TGTGCCAGCAGCTTGGGGGTAGCTAACTATGGCTACACCTTC	CASSLGVANYGYTF	TRBV5-4	TRBJ1-2	-	-
TGTGCCAGCAGCCTAGCGCGGGACTTTTACCAGGCAGATACGCAGTATTTT	CASSLARDFYQADTQYF	TRBV27	TRBJ2-3	-	-
TGTGCCAGCAGCCGGGGACAGGTCTACGAGCAGTACTTC	CASSRGQVYEQYF	TRBV7-6	TRBJ2-7	-	TRBD1
TGCGCCAGCAGCCAAGAATCGGGCGGGAGCTCCTACAATGAGCAGTTCTTC	CASSQESGGSSYNEQFF	TRBV4-3	TRBJ2-1	-	TRBD2
TGTGCCAGCAGTCGGGACGGTGGGCAAGAGACCCAGTACTTC	CASSRDGGQETQYF	TRBV5-6	TRBJ2-5	once	-
TGTGCCAGTAGTATTTTTTGGGACCCCCGGGACGGAGCCAATCAGCCCCAGCATTTT	CASSIFWDPRDGANQPQHF	TRBV19	TRBJ1-5	-	-